Below, 7 T cell receptor beta chains from the same sample are listed, as sequenced in a study of blood T cell repertoires in COVID-19. Profiling relied on immunoSEQ multiplex PCR, and the TCRdb table lists in-frame clones only, not all of them. This repertoire shows 110,000 to 150,000 clones, 75% to 90% found once; its top ten account for roughly 3%. The sample taken for sequencing was peripheral blood. The receptors here all came from a woman aged 55-70 years with active COVID-19.

The chain has TRBV7-2 and TRBJ2-3; the match to TRBD2 covers 13 bases. Trimming removed 5 bases from V and 6 bases from J; junction bases left unmatched: 5. This CDR3 region has 15 residues. Per the germline V gene, CDR1 is SGHTA and CDR2 is FQGNSA. The CDR3 is CASSPGLAGADTQYF. In nucleotides, the CDR3 is TGTGCCAGCAGCCCCGGACTAGCGGGAGCCGATACGCAGTATTTT. The full variable domain, in which reference TRBV7-2 and TRBJ2-3 provide the parts outside the CDR3, is GAGVSQSPSNKVTEKGKDVELRCDPISGHTALYWYRQSLGQGLEFLIYFQGNSAPDKSGLPSDRFSAERTGGSVSTLTIQRTQQEDSAVYLCASSPGLAGADTQYFGPGTRLTVL.

The V gene is TRBV7-9, the J gene TRBJ2-7; 7 bases fit TRBD1. The V gene's germline CDR1 is SEHNR and CDR2 FQNEAQ (reference sequence). The V gene end was trimmed by 0 bases and the J gene end by 2 bases; junction bases not matched to a gene: 4. CDR3 length: 15 amino acids. The CDR3 loop is CASSLATGVTYEQYF. The CDR3 nucleotides read TGTGCCAGCAGCTTAGCCACAGGGGTGACCTACGAGCAGTACTTC.

The J gene is TRBJ1-5, the V gene TRBV21-1. TRBV21-1 is annotated as a pseudogene. This CDR3 region has 14 residues. CDR3 bases: TGTGCCAGCAGCAGCTCCCGGAGGAATCAGCCCCAGCATTTT. This gives the protein CASSSSRRNQPQHF.

This chain connects TRBV2 to TRBJ1-5; 8 positions agree with TRBD1. The junction had 8 bases not matched to a gene; V was cut back by 3 bases and J by 7 bases. Germline V CDR1 and CDR2: SNHLY, FYNNEI. The CDR3 spans 15 residues. DNA of the CDR3: TGTGCCAGCAGTGAGGGACAGGTAACGGGACAGCCCCAGCATTTT. This gives the protein CASSEGQVTGQPQHF.

The rearrangement uses TRBV3-1 (or the pseudogene TRBV3-2) and TRBJ2-5; D might be TRBD2 (6 bases). Germline V gene lookup returns CDR1 LGHDT and CDR2 YNNKEL (reference sequence). This CDR3 is 16 amino acids long. Trimming took off 2 bases at V and 4 bases at J, with 17 bases between the two ends. The CDR3 DNA reads TGTGCCAGCAGCCAATCGAGCACGGGAGCCAGAGAGACCCAGTACTTC. Protein product: CASSQSSTGARETQYF.

J is TRBJ1-2 and V is TRBV28; D is possibly TRBD1 (6 bases). The CDR3 totals 13 residues. V dropped 5 bases and J dropped 6 bases, with 13 bases sitting between them. CDR1 is MDHEN and CDR2 is SYDVKM in the germline V gene. The CDR3 loop reads CASSPRGAHGYTF. CDR3 nucleotide sequence: TGTGCCAGCAGTCCCCGGGGGGCCCATGGCTACACCTTC.

V is TRBV2 and J is TRBJ2-7; 9 bases match TRBD1. Looked up from germline, CDR1 is SNHLY and CDR2 is FYNNEI. There are 13 residues in the CDR3. The V gene end was trimmed by 7 bases and the J gene end by 6 bases; junction bases not matched to a gene: 7. The CDR3 region has the DNA TGTGCCAGCAACCTGGGACAGGGAGGCGAGCAGTACTTC. It encodes CASNLGQGGEQYF.